This T cell receptor beta chain derives from a study of CD8 T cells in ankylosing spondylitis. Study results and limitations: Typical of ankylosing spondylitis blood, it appeared, was a TCR beta motif of under 10 highly homologous variants. Prior literature has documented some motif variants in synovial fluid and blood from reactive arthritis.

Concerning this clonotype itself: Its antigen is as yet unknown.

MiXCR was run by TCRdb on the 5' RACE reads, yielding one entry per CDR3 protein. The sample yields some 700,000 distinct CDR3 sequences, under 20% seen once. V dropped 0 bases and J dropped 0 bases, with 16 bases sitting between them. Germline loops: CDR1 SGHRS, CDR2 YFSETQ. The CDR3 runs 17 residues. The material sequenced was blood, either unsorted or a sorted T cell fraction (not recorded which). The chain is built from TRBV5-1 and TRBJ2-7, with D perhaps matching TRBD1 or TRBD2 (6 bases each). The TCR was taken from a male donor with ankylosing spondylitis. This chain's CDR3 is CASSLGGRGGPSYEQYF. In DNA form, the CDR3 reads TGCGCCAGCAGCTTGGGCGGACGAGGGGGGCCCTCCTACGAGCAGTACTTC.